What follows describes a single T cell receptor (beta chain). This clonotype appeared many times. No antigen is known for it. No qualities accompany the bases; no much larger clone lies one base away. The entry originates in a study of CD8 T cells in ankylosing spondylitis (dated by TCRdb to 2015 to 2018). For the wider study: To find TCR variants linked to disease, the study profiled T cell receptor beta repertoires in ankylosing spondylitis patients and healthy donors. Peripheral blood samples were taken, and synovial fluid was additionally collected from ankylosing spondylitis patients. The full study cohort was made up of about 25 ankylosing spondylitis patients and 108 healthy donors.

The run used an Illumina HiSeq 2500. Quantitative 5'-RACE with molecular barcodes was the method used to prepare the TCR beta libraries. On the authors' methods: A new computational method based on a probabilistic model of VDJ rearrangement was used to identify disease-linked TCR variants. TCRdb cleaned the public reads at Q25 with fastp, built clones with MiXCR and kept in-frame beta chains. Rows with a matching CDR3 protein are joined into one entry that keeps the most common DNA and genes. The V and J calls reflect TCRdb's pipeline rather than the authors' work. The sample table lists about 510,000 distinct CDR3 sequences, roughly 5.2% of them with a count of one. The top ten hold 3.5% of the sample. The germline V gene gives CDR1 as SGHTA and CDR2 as FQGNSA. The junction shows trimming of 4 bases on V and 8 bases on J, and the gene matches do not reach 8 bases of it. The CDR3 runs 14 residues from the cysteine to the phenylalanine. Only the CDR3 region is kept as DNA, spanning 42 bases read in frame from base 1.

Study-level results and caveats: Some of the motif variants had been reported before in the synovial fluid and blood of reactive arthritis patients, a finding that suggests common disease-initiation mechanisms. A TCR beta motif of eight highly homologous amino acid variants appeared characteristic of blood from ankylosing spondylitis patients. The disease-linked clones had a CD8+ phenotype and were found at relatively low frequencies in peripheral blood. Significant enrichment of the disease-linked clones was reported in matched synovial fluid samples from ankylosing spondylitis patients.

This chain is built from TRBV7-2 and TRBJ1-1; 9 of the junction bases match TRBD1. The sequencing input was blood, either unsorted or a sorted T cell fraction (not recorded which). The receptor's source is a male donor with ankylosing spondylitis. At the DNA level, the sequence is TGTGCCAGCAGCTCTACGACAGGGGGGCAGGAAGCTTTCTTT. Its translation is CASSSTTGGQEAFF.